This T cell receptor beta chain emerged from a study of cytomegalovirus exposure and HLA in healthy donors. V gave up 4 bases and J gave up 0 bases, with 10 bases separating them. CDR1 PRHDT and CDR2 FYEKMQ come from the germline V gene (reference sequence). The CDR3 spans 14 residues. With 60 Vbeta and 13 Jbeta primers, the PCR was carried out. Sequencing used immunoSEQ multiplex PCR; TCRdb keeps in-frame clones, though not all of them. In the table there are about 160,000 clones, around 80% of which are singletons. Sequenced input: PBMCs. The chain has TRBV13 and TRBJ2-7, with D possibly being TRBD2 (6 bases). The source is a man aged 40-49 years in good health and CMV-seronegative. This CDR3 reads CASSSSGSSYEQYV. CDR3 nucleotide sequence: TGTGCCAGCAGCTCATCCGGGAGCTCCTACGAGCAGTACGTC.